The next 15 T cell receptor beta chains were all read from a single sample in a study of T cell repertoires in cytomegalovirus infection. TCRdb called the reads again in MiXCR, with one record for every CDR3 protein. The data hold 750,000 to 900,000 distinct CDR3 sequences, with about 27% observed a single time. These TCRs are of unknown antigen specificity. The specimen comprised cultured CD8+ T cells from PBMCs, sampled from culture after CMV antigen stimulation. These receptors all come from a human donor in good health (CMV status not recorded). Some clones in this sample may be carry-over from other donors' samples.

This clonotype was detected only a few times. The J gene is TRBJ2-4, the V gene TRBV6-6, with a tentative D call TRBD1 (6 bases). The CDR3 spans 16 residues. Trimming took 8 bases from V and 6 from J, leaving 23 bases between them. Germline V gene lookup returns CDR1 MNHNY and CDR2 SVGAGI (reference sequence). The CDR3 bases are TGTGCCAGCGCCCTAGGGGAACAGGGTAGACTAAACATTCAGTACTTC. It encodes CASALGEQGRLNIQYF.

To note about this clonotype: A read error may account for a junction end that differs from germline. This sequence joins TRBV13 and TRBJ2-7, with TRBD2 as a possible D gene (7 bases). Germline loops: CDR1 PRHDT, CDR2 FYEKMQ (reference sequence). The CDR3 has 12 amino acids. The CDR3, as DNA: TGTGCCAGCAGCCCTCACGGGGGGCCAGAAGACTTC. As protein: CASSPHGGPEDF. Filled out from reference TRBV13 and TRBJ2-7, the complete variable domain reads AAGVIQSPRHLIKEKRETATLKCYPIPRHDTVYWYQQGPGQDPQFLISFYEKMQSDKGSIPDRFSAQQFSDYHSELNMSSLELGDSALYFCASSPHGGPEDFGPGTRLTVT.

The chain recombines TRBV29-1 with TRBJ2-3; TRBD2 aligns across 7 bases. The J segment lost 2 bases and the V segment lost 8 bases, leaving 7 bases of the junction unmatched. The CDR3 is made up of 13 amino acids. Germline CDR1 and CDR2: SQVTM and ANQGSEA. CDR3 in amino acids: CSLGAGPTDTQYF. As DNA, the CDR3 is TGCAGCCTGGGAGCGGGGCCCACAGATACGCAGTATTTT.

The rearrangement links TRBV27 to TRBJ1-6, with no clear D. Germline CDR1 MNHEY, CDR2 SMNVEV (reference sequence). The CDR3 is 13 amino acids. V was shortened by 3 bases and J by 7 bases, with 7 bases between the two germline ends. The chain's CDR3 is CASSFGRNSPLHF. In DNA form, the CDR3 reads TGTGCCAGCAGTTTTGGCAGAAATTCACCCCTCCACTTT.

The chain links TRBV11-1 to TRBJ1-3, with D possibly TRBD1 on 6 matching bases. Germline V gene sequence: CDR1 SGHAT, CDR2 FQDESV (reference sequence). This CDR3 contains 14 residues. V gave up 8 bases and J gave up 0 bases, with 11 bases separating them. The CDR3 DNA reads TGTGCCAGCGGTTTACAGGGCTCTGGAAACACCATATATTTT. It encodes CASGLQGSGNTIYF. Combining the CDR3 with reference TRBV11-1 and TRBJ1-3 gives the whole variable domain EAEVAQSPRYKITEKSQAVAFWCDPISGHATLYWYRQILGQGPELLVQFQDESVVDDSQLPKDRFSAERLKGVDSTLKIQPAELGDSAMYLCASGLQGSGNTIYFGEGSWLTVV.

This CDR3 reads CAIRGVSQETQYF. The CDR3 bases are TGTGCCATCAGAGGGGTTAGCCAAGAGACCCAGTACTTC. This chain connects TRBV10-3 to TRBJ2-5; the D gene is possibly TRBD1 (5 bases). CDR1 ENHRY and CDR2 SYGVKD come from the germline V gene. V lost 6 bases to trimming and J lost 1 base, with 9 bases between them. This CDR3 contains 13 residues.

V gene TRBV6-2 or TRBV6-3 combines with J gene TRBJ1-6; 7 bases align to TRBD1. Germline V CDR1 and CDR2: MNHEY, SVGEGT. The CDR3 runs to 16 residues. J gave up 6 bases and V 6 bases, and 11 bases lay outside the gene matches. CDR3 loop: CASSRTAGTVNSPLHF. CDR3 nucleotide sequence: TGTGCCAGCAGCCGAACCGCCGGGACAGTTAATTCACCCCTCCACTTT.

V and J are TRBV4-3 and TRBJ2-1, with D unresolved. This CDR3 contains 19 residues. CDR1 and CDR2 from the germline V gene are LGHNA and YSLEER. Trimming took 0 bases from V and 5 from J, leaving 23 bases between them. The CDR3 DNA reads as TGCGCCAGCAGCCAAGAGAGACTCTTTAGCAAGTACGGAGACAATGAGCAGTTCTTC. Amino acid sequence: CASSQERLFSKYGDNEQFF.

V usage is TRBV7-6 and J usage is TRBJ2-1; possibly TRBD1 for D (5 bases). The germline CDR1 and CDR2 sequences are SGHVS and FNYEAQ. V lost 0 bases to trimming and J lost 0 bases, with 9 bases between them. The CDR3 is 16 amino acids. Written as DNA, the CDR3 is TGTGCCAGCAGCTTAGCACAGGTCCTCTCCTACAATGAGCAGTTCTTC. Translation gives CASSLAQVLSYNEQFF.

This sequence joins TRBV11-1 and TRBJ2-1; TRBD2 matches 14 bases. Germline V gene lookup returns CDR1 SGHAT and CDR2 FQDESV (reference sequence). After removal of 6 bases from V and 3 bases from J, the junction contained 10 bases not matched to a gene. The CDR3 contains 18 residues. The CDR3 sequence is CASSWGLAGATFYNEQFF. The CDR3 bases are TGTGCCAGCAGTTGGGGACTAGCGGGGGCCACATTCTACAATGAGCAGTTCTTC. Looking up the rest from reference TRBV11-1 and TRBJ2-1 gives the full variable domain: EAEVAQSPRYKITEKSQAVAFWCDPISGHATLYWYRQILGQGPELLVQFQDESVVDDSQLPKDRFSAERLKGVDSTLKIQPAELGDSAMYLCASSWGLAGATFYNEQFFGPGTRLTVL.

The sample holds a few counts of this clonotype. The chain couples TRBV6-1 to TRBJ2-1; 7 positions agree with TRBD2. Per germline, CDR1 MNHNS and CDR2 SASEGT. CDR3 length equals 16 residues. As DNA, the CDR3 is TGTGGGGTGGGGCTAGCGGCCTACATTTCCTACAATGAGCAGTTCTTC. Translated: CGVGLAAYISYNEQFF.

CDR3 sequence: CASRQSYNEQFF. The CDR3 nucleotides are TGCGCCAGTCGACAGTCCTACAATGAGCAGTTCTTC. The rearrangement links TRBV5-1 to TRBJ2-1; perhaps TRBD1 as D (5 bases). The CDR3 runs to 12 residues. Germline-derived CDR1 and CDR2 are SGHRS and YFSETQ. The V end lost 8 bases, the J end lost 1 base, and 7 bases lay between the germline ends.

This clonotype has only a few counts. The CDR3 here is CASKGLPSYNEQFF. The CDR3 region has the DNA TGTGCCAGCAAGGGCTTACCCTCCTACAATGAGCAGTTCTTC. This chain links TRBV6-1 with TRBJ2-1; D is unresolved. V was pared by 7 bases and J by 0 bases, with 10 bases between. This CDR3 is 14 amino acids long. CDR1 is MNHNS and CDR2 is SASEGT in the germline V gene.

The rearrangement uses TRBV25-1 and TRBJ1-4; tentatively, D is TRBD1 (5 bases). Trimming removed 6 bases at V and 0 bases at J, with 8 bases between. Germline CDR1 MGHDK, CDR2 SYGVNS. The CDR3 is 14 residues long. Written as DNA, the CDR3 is TGTGCCAGCAGGCAGGGATCAACTAATGAAAAACTGTTTTTT. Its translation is CASRQGSTNEKLFF.

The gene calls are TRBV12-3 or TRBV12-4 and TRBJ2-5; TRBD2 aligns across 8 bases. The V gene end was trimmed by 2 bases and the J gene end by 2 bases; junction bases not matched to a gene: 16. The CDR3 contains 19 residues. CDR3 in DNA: TGTGCCAGCAGTTTAAGTTTCCGAGGAGGAGCGGGGGAGCAAGAGACCCAGTACTTC. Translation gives CASSLSFRGGAGEQETQYF.